This TCR beta chain was captured in a study of T cell responses to AZD1222 COVID-19 vaccine (dated by TCRdb to 2020 to 2022). A note on the overall study: Because spike-specific TCR depth and breadth did not differ between the two schedules, AZD1222 recipients who got a second dose at roughly 4 weeks were pooled with those who got a second dose at roughly 12 weeks. A total of 233 trial participants underwent TCR sequencing, of whom about 210 received two doses of AZD1222 and around 26 received two doses of the MenACWY control vaccine. Trial participants were enrolled by age into 18-55, 56-69 and 70-plus year subgroups, with roughly 150, 30 and 60 TCR-sequenced participants respectively.

The CDR3 regions of human TCRbeta chains were analyzed by immunosequencing. The authors' pipeline ran thus. TCRs in the repertoires were compared against a reference library of SARS-CoV-2-specific TCRs that had been generated with the MIRA antigen-specificity platform. Breadth was defined as the fraction of unique TCRs that were SARS-CoV-2-associated, and depth was defined as the fraction of total T cells that were SARS-CoV-2-associated. Each spike-specific TCR was assigned to its reactive spike region and to a CD4 or CD8 class using the MIRA data. Log10-transformed breadth and depth values were compared by one-way ANOVA with Sidak's multiple comparisons tests. TCRdb's version of the immuneACCESS table is confined to in-frame rearrangements and falls short of the full clone set. An unresolved V gene accounts for under half of the shortfall where checked; the remainder is of unknown origin. That table is the source of V, J and clone size, and D and trimming were worked out from the DNA. A total of roughly 120,000 clones appear in this sample, around 83% of them only once. More than 10% of the sample lies in the top ten.

What the authors observed across the whole study: CD4 TCRs associated with the vaccine covered the entire spike protein, and the dominant responses were in regions 160-218 and 743-854. Only a handful of AZD1222 recipients were SARS-CoV-2 seropositive at baseline, limiting conclusions about previously exposed vaccinees. Participants were mostly white British and included more females than males, and it was suggested by the authors that clonal diversity may have been underestimated. In the small 56-69-year group, the increase in depth fell short of significance, most likely because of low power. Reportedly, close to half of the unique spike-specific TCRs recognized epitopes lying outside the regions that are mutated in the B.1.351 and B.1.1.7 variants. Spike-specific TCR breadth and depth rose significantly after two AZD1222 doses compared with day 0 and with MenACWY recipients. Because no day 14 peak-response samples were available, the repertoires could be characterized only after the peak T cell response.

This clone showed up just a few times. Its antigen remains unidentified. Base-call qualities are not available, and no considerably larger clone is one nucleotide away. This specimen's time point label, interpreted: baseline before first vaccination. Vaccinee samples came from UK trials COV001 and COV002, including a single-blind randomized controlled phase 2/3 trial of AZD1222 (ChAdOx1 nCoV-19) in healthy adults. Trial participant PBMC samples were collected at day 0 and day 28 after the second dose for TCRbeta chain sequencing. From a lookup of the germline V gene, CDR1 and CDR2 are SGHTA and FQGNSA. The CDR3 goes from the cysteine to the phenylalanine over 13 residues. CDR3 DNA only is kept here, 39 bases in frame from base 1. The junction carries 4 bases between V and J, which are trimmed by 2 bases and 0 bases respectively.

Specimen: peripheral blood, collected on day 0 of AZD1222 vaccination. The sequence links TRBV7-2 to TRBJ2-5; the D gene identity is not certain. The sequence was collected from an adult in good health. The CDR3 region has the sequence CASSLTYQETQYF. The DNA is as follows: TGTGCCAGCAGCTTAACGTACCAAGAGACCCAGTACTTC. Supplemented by the reference TRBV7-2 and TRBJ2-5 proteins around the CDR3, the complete variable domain is GAGVSQSPSNKVTEKGKDVELRCDPISGHTALYWYRQSLGQGLEFLIYFQGNSAPDKSGLPSDRFSAERTGGSVSTLTIQRTQQEDSAVYLCASSLTYQETQYFGPGTRLLVL.